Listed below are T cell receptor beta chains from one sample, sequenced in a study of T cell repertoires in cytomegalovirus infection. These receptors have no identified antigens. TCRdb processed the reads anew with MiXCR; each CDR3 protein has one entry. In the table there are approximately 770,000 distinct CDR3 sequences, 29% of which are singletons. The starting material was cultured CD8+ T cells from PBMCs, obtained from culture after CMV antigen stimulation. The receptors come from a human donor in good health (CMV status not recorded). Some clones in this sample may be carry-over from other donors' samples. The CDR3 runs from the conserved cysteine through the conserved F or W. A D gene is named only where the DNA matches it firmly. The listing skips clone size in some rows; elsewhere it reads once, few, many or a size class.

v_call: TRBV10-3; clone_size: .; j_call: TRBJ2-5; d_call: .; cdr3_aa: CAISESRLLQETQYF; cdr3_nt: TGTGCCATCAGTGAGTCTAGGCTACTTCAAGAGACCCAGTACTTC
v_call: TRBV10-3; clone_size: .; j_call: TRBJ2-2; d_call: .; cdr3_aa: CAIPRNGELFF; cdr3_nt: TGTGCCATCCCAAGAAACGGGGAGCTGTTTTTT
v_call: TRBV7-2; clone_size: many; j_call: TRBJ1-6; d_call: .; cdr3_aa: CASSSTERSPLHF; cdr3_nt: TGTGCCAGCAGCTCTACTGAACGATCACCCCTCCACTTT
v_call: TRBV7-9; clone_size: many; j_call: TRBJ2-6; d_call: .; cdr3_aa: CASSFGGSGANVLTF; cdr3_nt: TGTGCCAGCAGCTTTGGGGGGTCTGGGGCCAACGTCCTGACTTTC
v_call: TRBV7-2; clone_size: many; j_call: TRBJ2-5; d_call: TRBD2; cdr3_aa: CASSPRERGEVQETQYF; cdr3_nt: TGTGCCAGCAGCCCCCGGGAGCGGGGGGAAGTACAAGAGACCCAGTACTTC
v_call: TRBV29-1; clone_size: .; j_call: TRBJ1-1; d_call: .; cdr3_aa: CSVDSAGDPNTEAFF; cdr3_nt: TGCAGCGTTGATTCAGCAGGGGACCCGAACACTGAAGCTTTCTTT
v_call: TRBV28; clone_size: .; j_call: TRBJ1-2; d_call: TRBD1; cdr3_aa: CASSYRNTGGAEGYTF; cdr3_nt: TGTGCCAGCAGCTACCGCAACACAGGGGGCGCGGAAGGCTACACCTTC
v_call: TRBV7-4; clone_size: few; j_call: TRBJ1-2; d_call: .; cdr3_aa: CASSLVGQVYGYTF; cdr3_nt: TGTGCCAGCAGCTTAGTAGGTCAGGTCTATGGCTACACCTTC
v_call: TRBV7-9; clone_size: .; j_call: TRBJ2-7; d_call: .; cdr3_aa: CASSGGAGAEYEQYF; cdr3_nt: TGTGCCAGCAGCGGAGGGGCAGGGGCGGAATACGAGCAGTACTTC
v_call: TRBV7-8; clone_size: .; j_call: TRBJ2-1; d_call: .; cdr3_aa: CASRTRDHNEQFF; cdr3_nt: TGTGCCAGCAGAACCCGGGACCACAATGAGCAGTTCTTC
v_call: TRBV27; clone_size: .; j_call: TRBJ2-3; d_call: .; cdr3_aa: CASRHWEGATDTQYF; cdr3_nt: TGTGCCAGCAGGCACTGGGAAGGAGCCACAGATACGCAGTATTTT
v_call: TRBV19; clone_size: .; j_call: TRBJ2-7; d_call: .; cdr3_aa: CASSRGGTNDEQYF; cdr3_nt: TGTGCCAGTAGTCGAGGAGGGACCAACGACGAGCAGTACTTC
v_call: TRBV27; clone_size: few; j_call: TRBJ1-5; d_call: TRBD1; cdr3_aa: CASSPSQGERNQPQHF; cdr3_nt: TGTGCCAGCAGTCCGAGCCAGGGGGAACGCAATCAGCCCCAGCATTTT
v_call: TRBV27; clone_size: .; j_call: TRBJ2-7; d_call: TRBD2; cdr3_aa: CASSLAGGPFSYEQYF; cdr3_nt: TGTGCCAGCAGTTTAGCGGGGGGGCCTTTCTCCTACGAGCAGTACTTC
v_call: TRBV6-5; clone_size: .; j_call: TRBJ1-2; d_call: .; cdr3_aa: CASGGLYGYTF; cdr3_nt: TGTGCCAGCGGAGGGCTGTATGGCTACACCTTC
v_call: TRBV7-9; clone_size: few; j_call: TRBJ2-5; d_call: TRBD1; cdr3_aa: CASRSGGGETQYF; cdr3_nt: TGTGCCAGCAGATCAGGGGGCGGAGAGACCCAGTACTTC
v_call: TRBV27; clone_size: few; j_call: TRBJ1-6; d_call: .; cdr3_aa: CASTGAYNSPLHF; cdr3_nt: TGTGCCAGCACGGGAGCCTATAATTCACCCCTCCACTTT
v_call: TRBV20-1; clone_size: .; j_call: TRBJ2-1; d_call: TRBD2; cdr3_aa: CSAKAGGHFKYYNEQFF; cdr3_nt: TGCAGTGCTAAAGCGGGGGGGCACTTCAAATACTACAATGAGCAGTTCTTC
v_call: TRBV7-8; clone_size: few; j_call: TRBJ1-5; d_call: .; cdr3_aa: CASSPTRGLLNQPQHF; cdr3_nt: TGTGCCAGCAGCCCCACCCGGGGACTTCTTAATCAGCCCCAGCATTTT
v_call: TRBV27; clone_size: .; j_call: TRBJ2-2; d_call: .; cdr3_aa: CASSLGHPGELFF; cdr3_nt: TGTGCCAGCAGTTTAGGGCATCCCGGGGAGCTGTTTTTT
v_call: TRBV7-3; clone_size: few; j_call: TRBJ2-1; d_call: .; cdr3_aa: CASSSPSTGVNEQFF; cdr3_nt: TGTGCCAGCAGCTCACCGAGCACGGGGGTCAATGAGCAGTTCTTC
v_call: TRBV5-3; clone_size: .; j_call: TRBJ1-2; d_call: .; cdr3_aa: CASMGQGIDGYTF; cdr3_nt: TGTGCCAGCATGGGTCAGGGAATTGATGGCTACACCTTC
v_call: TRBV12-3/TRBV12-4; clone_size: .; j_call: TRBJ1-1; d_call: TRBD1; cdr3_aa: CASSLVGAGQGEAFF; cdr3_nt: TGTGCCAGCAGTTTGGTGGGGGCCGGACAGGGTGAAGCTTTCTTT
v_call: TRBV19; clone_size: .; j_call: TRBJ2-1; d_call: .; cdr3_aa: CASTIGQGRYDEQFF; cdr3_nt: TGTGCCAGTACCATCGGCCAGGGGAGATACGATGAGCAGTTCTTC
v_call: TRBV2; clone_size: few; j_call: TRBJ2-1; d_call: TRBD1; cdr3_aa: CASSPPGTVYNEQFF; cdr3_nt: TGTGCCAGCAGTCCCCCAGGGACAGTCTACAATGAGCAGTTCTTC
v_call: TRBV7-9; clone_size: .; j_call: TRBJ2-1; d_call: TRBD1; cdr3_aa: CASSLAGTGQRRGQFF; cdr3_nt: TGTGCCAGCAGCTTAGCCGGGACAGGTCAACGCCGGGGGCAGTTCTTC
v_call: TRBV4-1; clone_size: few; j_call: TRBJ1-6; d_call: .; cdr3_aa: CASSQYSPGSNSPLHF; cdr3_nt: TGCGCCAGCAGCCAATATTCCCCAGGGAGTAATTCACCCCTCCACTTT
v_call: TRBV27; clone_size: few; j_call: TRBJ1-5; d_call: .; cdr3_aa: CASSHPGHNQPQHF; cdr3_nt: TGTGCCAGCAGTCATCCGGGACACAATCAGCCCCAGCATTTT
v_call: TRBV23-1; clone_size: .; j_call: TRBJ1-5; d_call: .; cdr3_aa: CASSQSSPRQVNSNQPQHF; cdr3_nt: TGCGCCAGCAGTCAATCATCCCCCCGACAGGTCAATAGCAATCAGCCCCAGCATTTT
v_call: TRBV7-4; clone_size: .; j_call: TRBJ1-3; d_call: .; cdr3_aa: CASSSPGFPATEGNTIYF; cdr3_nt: TGTGCCAGCAGCTCCCCGGGATTTCCAGCGACTGAAGGAAACACCATATATTTT
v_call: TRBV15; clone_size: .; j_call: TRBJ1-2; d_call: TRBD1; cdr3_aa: CATSRDRGRPIGYTF; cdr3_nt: TGTGCCACCAGCAGAGACAGGGGGCGCCCCATAGGCTACACCTTC
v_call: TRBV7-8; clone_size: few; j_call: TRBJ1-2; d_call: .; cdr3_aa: CASSTNGANYGYTF; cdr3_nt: TGTGCCAGCAGCACCAACGGAGCTAACTATGGCTACACCTTC
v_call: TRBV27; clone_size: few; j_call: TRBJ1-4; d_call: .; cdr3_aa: CASSLRGAVREKLFF; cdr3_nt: TGTGCCAGCAGTTTGAGGGGGGCCGTACGAGAAAAACTGTTTTTT
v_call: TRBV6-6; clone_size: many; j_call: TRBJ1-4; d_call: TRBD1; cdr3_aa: CASSYSPTGVIEKLFF; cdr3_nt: TGTGCCAGCAGTTACTCCCCGACAGGGGTTATCGAAAAACTGTTTTTT
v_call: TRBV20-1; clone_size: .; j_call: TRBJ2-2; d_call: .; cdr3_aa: CSARDSRVTGELFF; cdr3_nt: TGCAGTGCTAGAGACAGTAGGGTCACCGGGGAGCTGTTTTTT
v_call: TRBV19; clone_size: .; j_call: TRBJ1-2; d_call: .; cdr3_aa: CASGRPSPGYTF; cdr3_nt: TGTGCCAGTGGGAGACCGTCCCCAGGCTACACCTTC
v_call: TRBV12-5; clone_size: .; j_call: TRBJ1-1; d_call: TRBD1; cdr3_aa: CASGFTTGTGGLNTEAFF; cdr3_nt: TGTGCTAGTGGTTTTACGACCGGGACAGGGGGCTTGAACACTGAAGCTTTCTTT
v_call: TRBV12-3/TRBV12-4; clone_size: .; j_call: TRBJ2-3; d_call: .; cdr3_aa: CASSFSSFTDTQYF; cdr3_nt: TGTGCCAGCAGTTTTTCCAGCTTCACAGATACGCAGTATTTT
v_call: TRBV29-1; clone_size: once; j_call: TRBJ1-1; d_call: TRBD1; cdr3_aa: CSARRVGQYTEAFF; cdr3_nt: TGCAGCGCTAGACGTGTGGGACAGTACACTGAAGCTTTCTTT
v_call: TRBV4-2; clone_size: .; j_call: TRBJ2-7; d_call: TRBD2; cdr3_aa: CASSQEALAGGTYEQYF; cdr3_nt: TGTGCCAGCAGCCAAGAGGCTCTAGCGGGGGGTACCTACGAGCAGTACTTC
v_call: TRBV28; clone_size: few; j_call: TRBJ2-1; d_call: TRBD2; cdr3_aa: CASSPLAGLYNEQFF; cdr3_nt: TGTGCCAGCAGTCCTCTAGCGGGGCTGTACAATGAGCAGTTCTTC
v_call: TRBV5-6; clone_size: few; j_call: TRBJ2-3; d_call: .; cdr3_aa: CASSPARIEYTQYF; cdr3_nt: TGTGCCAGCAGCCCTGCGAGGATTGAGTATACGCAGTATTTT
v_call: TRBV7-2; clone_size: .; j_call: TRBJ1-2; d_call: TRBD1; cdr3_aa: CVSSHPGRGHDGYTF; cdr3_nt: TGTGTCAGCAGCCATCCGGGCAGGGGGCATGATGGCTACACCTTC
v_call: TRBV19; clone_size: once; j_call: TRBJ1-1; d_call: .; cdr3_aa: CASDNRADRWSEAFF; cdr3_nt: TGTGCCAGTGATAACAGGGCGGATCGTTGGTCTGAAGCTTTCTTT
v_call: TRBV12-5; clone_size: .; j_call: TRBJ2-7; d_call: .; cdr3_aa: CASGSAGNPYEQYF; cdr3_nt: TGTGCTAGTGGCTCCGCCGGGAACCCGTACGAGCAGTACTTC
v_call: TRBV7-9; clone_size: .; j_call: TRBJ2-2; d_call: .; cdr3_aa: CASSLALRQVNTGELFF; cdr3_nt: TGTGCCAGCAGCTTAGCTTTACGGCAGGTGAACACCGGGGAGCTGTTTTTT
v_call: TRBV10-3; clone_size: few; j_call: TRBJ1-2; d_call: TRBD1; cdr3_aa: CAISGPGTDYGYTF; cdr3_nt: TGTGCCATCAGTGGGCCCGGGACAGATTATGGCTACACCTTC
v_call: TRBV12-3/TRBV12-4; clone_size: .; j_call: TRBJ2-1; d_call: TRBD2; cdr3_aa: CASSLAPGLADYNEQFF; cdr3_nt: TGTGCCAGCAGTTTAGCTCCGGGACTAGCGGATTACAATGAGCAGTTCTTC
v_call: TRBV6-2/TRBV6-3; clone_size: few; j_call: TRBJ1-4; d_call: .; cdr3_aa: CASEEGRGEKLFF; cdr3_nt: TGTGCCAGCGAAGAGGGACGAGGGGAAAAACTGTTTTTT
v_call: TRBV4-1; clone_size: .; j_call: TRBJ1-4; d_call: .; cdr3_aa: CASSQRTVNNEKLFF; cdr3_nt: TGCGCCAGCAGCCAACGGACAGTCAACAATGAAAAACTGTTTTTT
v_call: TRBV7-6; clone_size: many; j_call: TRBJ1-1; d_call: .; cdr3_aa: CASSFEKNTEAFF; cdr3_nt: TGTGCCAGCAGCTTTGAGAAGAACACTGAAGCTTTCTTT
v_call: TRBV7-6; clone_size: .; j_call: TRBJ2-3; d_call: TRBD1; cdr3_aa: CASRTTLGGWDTQYF; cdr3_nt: TGTGCCAGCCGCACGACCCTAGGGGGCTGGGATACGCAGTATTTT
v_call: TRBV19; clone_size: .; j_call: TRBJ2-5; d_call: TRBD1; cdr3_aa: CASSTGTGGYYQETQYF; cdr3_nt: TGTGCCAGTAGCACCGGGACAGGGGGATACTACCAAGAGACCCAGTACTTC